The sequence of this TCR beta chain was determined in a study of blood T cell repertoires in COVID-19. Turning to the study itself: From the United States, Italy and Spain came samples of acute and convalescent COVID-19. In each case, the material was cDNA or gDNA derived from T cells, B-cell-depleted T cells, or PBMCs.

Between the trimmed V and J ends, which lost 0 bases and 6 bases, there was a span of 12 bases. Germline V gene sequence: CDR1 SGHAT, CDR2 FQNNGV. CDR3 length: 15 residues. In the original processing: By means of reference gene primer amplification, nucleated cell counts were estimated. Measured with immunoSEQ multiplex PCR; TCRdb has only the in-frame clones, and not every one. That table furnishes V, J and clone size, whereas the DNA furnished D and trimming. The profile shows about 170,000 clones, approximately 85% of them singletons. Sequenced material: peripheral blood. V gene TRBV11-2 combines with J gene TRBJ2-1, with TRBD1 as a possible D gene (6 bases). The clonotype was recovered from a woman older than 75 with COVID-19, enrolled during active disease. This chain's CDR3 is CASSLEAAGVNEQFF. CDR3 bases: TGTGCCAGCAGCTTAGAGGCGGCAGGGGTCAATGAGCAGTTCTTC.